The rows below give T cell receptor beta chains drawn from one sample of a study of blood T cell repertoires in COVID-19. Clones were read by immunoSEQ multiplex PCR, and TCRdb kept only the in-frame ones, dropping some. There are fewer than 450,000 clones in the sample; over 75% occur only once, and over 2% lies in the top ten. Material for sequencing was PBMCs or T cells enriched from blood (not recorded which). The receptors come from a woman between 40 and 55 years old with acute COVID-19. The CDR3 runs from the conserved cysteine through the conserved F or W. A D gene is named only where the DNA matches it firmly. Rows may omit the clone size; those that give it use once, few, many or a size class.

j_gene | d_gene | abundance | v_gene | CDR3nt | CDR3aa
TRBJ1-6 | NA | few | TRBV7-6 | TGTGCCAGCAGCTTAGTAGATTCACCCCTCCACTTT | CASSLVDSPLHF
TRBJ2-6 | TRBD1 | NA | TRBV15 | TGTGCCACCAGCAGAAAACAGGGGACTGGGGCCAACGTCCTGACTTTC | CATSRKQGTGANVLTF
TRBJ1-4 | TRBD1 | NA | TRBV18 | TGTGCCAGCTCACTCCAGGGGGCAGCTAATGAAAAACTGTTTTTT | CASSLQGAANEKLFF
TRBJ2-7 | TRBD1 | NA | TRBV5-4 | TGTGCCAGCAGTTTAGACAGGGCCAGCTACGAGCAGTACTTC | CASSLDRASYEQYF
TRBJ2-1 | TRBD1 | once | TRBV18 | TGTGCCAGCTCACGAATAGAAAGGGGACAGGGGTCCTACAATGAGCAGTTCTTC | CASSRIERGQGSYNEQFF
TRBJ2-2 | TRBD2 | NA | TRBV9 | TGTGCCAGCAGTCCGACTAGCGGGGGGCTCGGGGAGCTGTTTTTT | CASSPTSGGLGELFF
TRBJ2-7 | NA | NA | TRBV29-1 | TGCAGCGTACCGACAGGGGCCGGGGGGGAGCAGTACTTC | CSVPTGAGGEQYF
TRBJ2-7 | TRBD2 | NA | TRBV3-1/TRBV3-2 | TGTGCCAGCAGCCCTAGACTAGCGGGTCCCGAGCAGTACTTC | CASSPRLAGPEQYF
TRBJ1-6 | NA | NA | TRBV12-3/TRBV12-4 | TGTGCCAGCAGTTTACGGGGGGCCCTCCACTTT | CASSLRGALHF
TRBJ2-1 | NA | NA | TRBV7-2 | TGTGCCAGCAGCCTCCAGGGAAGCCGGGCGACAACCTTCAATGAGCAGTTCTTC | CASSLQGSRATTFNEQFF
TRBJ1-1 | NA | NA | TRBV19 | TGTGCCAGTAGTATAGAGGGGAGACCGAACACTGAAGCTTTCTTT | CASSIEGRPNTEAFF
TRBJ1-6 | TRBD1 | NA | TRBV5-8 | TGTGCCAGCAACCTCCGGACCGGGACAGGGGGCGGGGGTTCACCCCTCCACTTT | CASNLRTGTGGGGSPLHF
TRBJ2-3 | TRBD2 | NA | TRBV13 | TGTGCCAGCAGCCTACGAGCGGGGGGGAGCACAGATACGCAGTATTTT | CASSLRAGGSTDTQYF